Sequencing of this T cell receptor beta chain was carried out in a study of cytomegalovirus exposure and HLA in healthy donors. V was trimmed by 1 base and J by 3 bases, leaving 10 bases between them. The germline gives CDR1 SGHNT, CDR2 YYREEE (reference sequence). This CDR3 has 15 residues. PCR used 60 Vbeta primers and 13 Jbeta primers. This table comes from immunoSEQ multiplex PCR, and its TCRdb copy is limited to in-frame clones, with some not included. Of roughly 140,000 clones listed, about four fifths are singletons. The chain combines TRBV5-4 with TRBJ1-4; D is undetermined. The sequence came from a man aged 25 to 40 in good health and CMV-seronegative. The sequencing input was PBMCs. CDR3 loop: CASSLSGYSNEKLFF. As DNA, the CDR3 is TGTGCCAGCAGCTTGTCGGGATATTCTAATGAAAAACTGTTTTTT.